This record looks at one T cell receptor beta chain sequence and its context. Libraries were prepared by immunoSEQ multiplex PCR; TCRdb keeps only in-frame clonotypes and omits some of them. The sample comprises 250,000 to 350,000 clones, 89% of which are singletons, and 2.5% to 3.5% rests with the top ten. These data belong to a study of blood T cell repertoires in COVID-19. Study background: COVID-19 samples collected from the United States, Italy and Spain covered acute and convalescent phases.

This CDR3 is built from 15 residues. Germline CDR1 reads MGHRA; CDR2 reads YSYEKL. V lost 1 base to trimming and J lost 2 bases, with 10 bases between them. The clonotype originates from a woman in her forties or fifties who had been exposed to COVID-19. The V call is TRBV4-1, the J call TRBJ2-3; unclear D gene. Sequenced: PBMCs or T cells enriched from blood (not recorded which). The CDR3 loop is CASSQGAEFTDTQYF. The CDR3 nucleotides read TGCGCCAGCAGCCAAGGGGCTGAGTTCACAGATACGCAGTATTTT.